The clone carrying this T cell receptor (beta chain) has only a few counts. Its antigen is unknown. In TCRdb, the reads were re-called with MiXCR into one record per CDR3 protein. The data contain 55,000 to 70,000 distinct CDR3 sequences, 20% to 25% of them singletons. This record comes from a study of T cell repertoires in cytomegalovirus infection. The overall study: Public TCR beta signatures were indicative of both CMV infection and a matching HLA type.

The V gene end was trimmed by 1 base and the J gene end by 2 bases; junction bases not matched to a gene: 7. There are 17 residues in the CDR3. Germline CDR1 is LNHNV and CDR2 is YYDKDF (reference sequence). Study-wide results and limits: Accumulated public TCR beta family frequency recognized individuals carrying CMV together with the relevant HLA. The ex vivo response showed dominance by HLA-C-restricted CMV-specific TCR beta clonotypes.

The sequence derives from a human donor in good health (CMV status not recorded). Some clones in this sample may be carry-over from other donors' samples. What was sequenced was PBMCs, sequenced either directly or after in vitro stimulation (not recorded which). The V gene is TRBV15, the J gene TRBJ1-5, with TRBD1 matching 8 bases. The CDR3 DNA is TGTGCCACCAGCAGAGGACTACAGGGGGTAGGCAATCAGCCCCAGCATTTT. Protein: CATSRGLQGVGNQPQHF.